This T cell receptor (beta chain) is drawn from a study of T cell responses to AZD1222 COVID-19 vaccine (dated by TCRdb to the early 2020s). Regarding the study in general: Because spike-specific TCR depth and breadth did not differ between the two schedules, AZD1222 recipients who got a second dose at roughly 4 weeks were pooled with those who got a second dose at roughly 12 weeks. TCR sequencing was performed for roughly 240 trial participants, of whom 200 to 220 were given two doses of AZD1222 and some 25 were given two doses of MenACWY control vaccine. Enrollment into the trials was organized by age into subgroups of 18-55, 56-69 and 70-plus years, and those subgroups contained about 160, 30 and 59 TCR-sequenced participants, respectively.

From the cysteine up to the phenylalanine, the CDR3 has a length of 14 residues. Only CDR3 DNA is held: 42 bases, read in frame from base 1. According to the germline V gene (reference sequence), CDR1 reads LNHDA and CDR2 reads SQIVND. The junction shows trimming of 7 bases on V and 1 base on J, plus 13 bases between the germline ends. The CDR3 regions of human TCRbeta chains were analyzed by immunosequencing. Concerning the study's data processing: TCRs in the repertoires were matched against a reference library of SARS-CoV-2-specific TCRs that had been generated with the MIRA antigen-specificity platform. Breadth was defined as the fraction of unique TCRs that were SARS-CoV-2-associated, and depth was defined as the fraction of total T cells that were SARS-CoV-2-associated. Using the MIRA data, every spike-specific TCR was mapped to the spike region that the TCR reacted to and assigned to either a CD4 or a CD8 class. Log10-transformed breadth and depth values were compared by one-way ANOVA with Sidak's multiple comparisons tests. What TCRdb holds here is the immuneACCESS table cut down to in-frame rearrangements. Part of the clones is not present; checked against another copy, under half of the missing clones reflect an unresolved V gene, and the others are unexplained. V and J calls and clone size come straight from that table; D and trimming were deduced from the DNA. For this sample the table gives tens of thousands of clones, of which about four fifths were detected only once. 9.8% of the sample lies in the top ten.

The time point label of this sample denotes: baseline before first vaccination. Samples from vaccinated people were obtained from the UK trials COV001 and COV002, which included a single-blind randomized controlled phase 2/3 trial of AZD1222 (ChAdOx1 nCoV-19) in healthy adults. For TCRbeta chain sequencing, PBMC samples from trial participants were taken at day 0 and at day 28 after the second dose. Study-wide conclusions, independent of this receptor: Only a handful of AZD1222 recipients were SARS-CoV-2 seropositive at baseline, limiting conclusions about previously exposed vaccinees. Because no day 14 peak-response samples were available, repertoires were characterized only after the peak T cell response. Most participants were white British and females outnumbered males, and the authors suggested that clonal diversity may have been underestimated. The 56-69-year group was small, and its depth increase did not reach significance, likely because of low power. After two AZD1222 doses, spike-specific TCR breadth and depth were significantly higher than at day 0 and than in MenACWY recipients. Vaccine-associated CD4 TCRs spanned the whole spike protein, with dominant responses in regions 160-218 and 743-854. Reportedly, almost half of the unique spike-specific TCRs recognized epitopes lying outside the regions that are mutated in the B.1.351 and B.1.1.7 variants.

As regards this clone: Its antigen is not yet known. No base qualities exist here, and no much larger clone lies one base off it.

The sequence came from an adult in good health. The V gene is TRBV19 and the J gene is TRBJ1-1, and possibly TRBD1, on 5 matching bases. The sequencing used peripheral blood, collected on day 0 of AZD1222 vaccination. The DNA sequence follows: TGTGCCAGTAAAATGTGGGGGTCGAACACTGAAGCTTTCTTT. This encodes CASKMWGSNTEAFF.